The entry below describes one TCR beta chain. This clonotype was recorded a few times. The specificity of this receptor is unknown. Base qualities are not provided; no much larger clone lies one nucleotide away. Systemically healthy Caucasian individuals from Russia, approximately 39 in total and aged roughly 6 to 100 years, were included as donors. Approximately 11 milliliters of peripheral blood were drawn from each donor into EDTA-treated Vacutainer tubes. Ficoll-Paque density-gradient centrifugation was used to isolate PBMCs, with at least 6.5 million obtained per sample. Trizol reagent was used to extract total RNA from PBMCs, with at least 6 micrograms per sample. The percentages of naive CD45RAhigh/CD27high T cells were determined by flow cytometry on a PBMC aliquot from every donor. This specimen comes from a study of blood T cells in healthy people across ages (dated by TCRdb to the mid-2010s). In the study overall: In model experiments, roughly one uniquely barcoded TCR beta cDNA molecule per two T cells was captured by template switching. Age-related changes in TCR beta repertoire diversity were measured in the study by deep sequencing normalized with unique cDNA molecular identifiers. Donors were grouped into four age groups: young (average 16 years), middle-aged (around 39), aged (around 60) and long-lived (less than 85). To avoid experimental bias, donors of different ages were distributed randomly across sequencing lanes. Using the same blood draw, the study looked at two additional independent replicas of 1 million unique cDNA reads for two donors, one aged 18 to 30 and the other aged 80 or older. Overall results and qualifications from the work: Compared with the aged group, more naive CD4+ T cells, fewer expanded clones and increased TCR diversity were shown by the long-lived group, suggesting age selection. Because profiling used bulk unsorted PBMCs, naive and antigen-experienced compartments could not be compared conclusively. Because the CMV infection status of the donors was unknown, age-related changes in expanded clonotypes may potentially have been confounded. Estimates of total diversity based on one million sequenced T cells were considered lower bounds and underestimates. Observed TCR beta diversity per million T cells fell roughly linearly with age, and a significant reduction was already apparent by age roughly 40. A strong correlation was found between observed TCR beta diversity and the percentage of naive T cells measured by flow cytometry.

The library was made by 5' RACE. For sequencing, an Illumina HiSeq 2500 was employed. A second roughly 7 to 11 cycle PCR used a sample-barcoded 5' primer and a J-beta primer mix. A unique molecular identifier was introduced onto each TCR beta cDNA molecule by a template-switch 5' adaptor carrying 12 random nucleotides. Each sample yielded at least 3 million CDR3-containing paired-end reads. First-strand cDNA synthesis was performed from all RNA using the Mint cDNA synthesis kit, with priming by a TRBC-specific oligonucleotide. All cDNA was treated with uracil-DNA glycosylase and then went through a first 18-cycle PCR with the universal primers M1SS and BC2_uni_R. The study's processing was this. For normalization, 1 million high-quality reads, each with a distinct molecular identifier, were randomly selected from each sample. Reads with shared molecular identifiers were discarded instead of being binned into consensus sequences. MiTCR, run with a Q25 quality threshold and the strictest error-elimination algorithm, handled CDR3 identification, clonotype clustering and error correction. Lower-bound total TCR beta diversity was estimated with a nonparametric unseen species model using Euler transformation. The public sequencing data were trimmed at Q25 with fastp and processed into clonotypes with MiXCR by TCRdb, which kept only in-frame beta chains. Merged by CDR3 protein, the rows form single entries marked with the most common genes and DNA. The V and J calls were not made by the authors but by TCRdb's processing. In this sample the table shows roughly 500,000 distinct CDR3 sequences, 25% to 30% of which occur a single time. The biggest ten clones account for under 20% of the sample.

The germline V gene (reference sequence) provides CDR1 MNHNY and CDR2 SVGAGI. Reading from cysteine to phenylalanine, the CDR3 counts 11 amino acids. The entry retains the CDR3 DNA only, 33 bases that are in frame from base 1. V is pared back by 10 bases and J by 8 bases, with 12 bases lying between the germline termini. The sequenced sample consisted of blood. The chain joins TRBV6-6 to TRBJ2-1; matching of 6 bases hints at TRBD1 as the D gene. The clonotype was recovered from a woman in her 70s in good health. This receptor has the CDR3 CATTGFDEQFF. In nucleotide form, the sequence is TGTGCCACCACAGGGTTCGATGAGCAGTTCTTC.